This TCR beta chain was captured by sequencing in a study of T-cell memory formation after mild COVID-19. TCR alpha and TCR beta cDNA libraries carrying sample barcodes and UMIs came from 5'RACE with constant-segment primers. TCRdb itself ran the 5' RACE reads through MiXCR, one entry per CDR3 protein. The table lists 170,000 or so distinct CDR3 sequences, 20% to 25% of them singletons. CDR1 and CDR2 (germline): SQVTM, ANQGSEA. Trimming at V came to 4 bases and at J to 4 bases, leaving 7 bases not matched to a gene. This CDR3 is 15 amino acids long. This clonotype has more than one count but fewer than ten. Its specificity is unknown. General study findings and limits: Those CD4+ clones that contracted were mainly in CM and EM (CD8+ ones in EMRA). Certain responding clones were present in pre-infection memory, suggesting participation of cross-reactive memory.

Sequencing used PBMCs or a T cell subset sorted from them (not recorded which). This TCR was sampled from an adult woman who had mild COVID-19 (a few samples of this study predate the infection). Cell type and time point are not known. The chain uses TRBV29-1 and TRBJ2-1, with TRBD2 identical over 10 bases. The DNA of the CDR3 is TGCAGCGTTGTAACTAGCGGGGCAGGGTACAATGAGCAGTTCTTC. This translates into CSVVTSGAGYNEQFF.